Below, one TCR beta chain is given with its context. These data belong to a study of blood T cell repertoires in COVID-19. The wider study: PBMCs, B-cell-depleted T cells, or T cells were the source of the cDNA or gDNA that made up the material.

Original handling: From reference gene primer amplification, estimates of nucleated cell counts were derived. Clones were sequenced by immunoSEQ multiplex PCR, and TCRdb holds only the in-frame ones, with some missing. V, J and clone size reflect that table, while D and trimming were determined from the DNA. The sample records some 80,000 clones, around nine tenths being singletons. This CDR3 region has 16 residues. V trimming: 0 bases; J trimming: 7 bases; junction bases outside the gene matches: 8. CDR1 and CDR2 (germline): LNHNV, YYDKDF (reference sequence). Sequenced: peripheral blood. V usage is TRBV15 and J usage is TRBJ1-4, with 7 bases fitting TRBD1. The source of this sequence is a man aged 45-65 years with active or convalescent COVID-19. CDR3 in DNA: TGTGCCACCAGCAGAGAAGGAGGCGCAGGGGGTGAAAAACTGTTTTTT. It is translated as CATSREGGAGGEKLFF. The full variable domain, its missing parts supplied by reference TRBV15 and TRBJ1-4, is DAMVIQNPRYQVTQFGKPVTLSCSQTLNHNVMYWYQQKSSQAPKLLFHYYDKDFNNEADTPDNFQSRRPNTSFCFLDIRSPGLGDTAMYLCATSREGGAGGEKLFFGSGTQLSVL.